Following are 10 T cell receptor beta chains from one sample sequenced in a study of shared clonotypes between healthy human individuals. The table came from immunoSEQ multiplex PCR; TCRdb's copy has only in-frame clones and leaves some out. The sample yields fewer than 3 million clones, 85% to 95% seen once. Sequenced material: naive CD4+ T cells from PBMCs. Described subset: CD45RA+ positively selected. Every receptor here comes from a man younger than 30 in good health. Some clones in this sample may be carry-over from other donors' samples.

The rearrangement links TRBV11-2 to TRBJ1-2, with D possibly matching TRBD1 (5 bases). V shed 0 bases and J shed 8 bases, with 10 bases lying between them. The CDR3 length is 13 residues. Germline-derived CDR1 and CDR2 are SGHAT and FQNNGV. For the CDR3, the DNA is TGTGCCAGCAGCTTAGATGGGGCTCTGGGCTACACCTTC. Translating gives CASSLDGALGYTF.

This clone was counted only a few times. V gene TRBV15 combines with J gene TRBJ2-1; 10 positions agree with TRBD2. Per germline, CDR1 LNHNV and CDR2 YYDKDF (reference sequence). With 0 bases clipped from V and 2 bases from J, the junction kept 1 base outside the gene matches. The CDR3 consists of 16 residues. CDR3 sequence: CATSRELAGAYNEQFF. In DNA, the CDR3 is TGTGCCACCAGCAGAGAGCTAGCGGGAGCCTACAATGAGCAGTTCTTC.

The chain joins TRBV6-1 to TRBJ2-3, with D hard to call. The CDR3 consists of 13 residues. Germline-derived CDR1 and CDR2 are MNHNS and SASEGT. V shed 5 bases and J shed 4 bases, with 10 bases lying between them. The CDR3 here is CASSMELSDTQYF. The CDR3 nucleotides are TGTGCCAGCAGTATGGAGTTGTCAGATACGCAGTATTTT.

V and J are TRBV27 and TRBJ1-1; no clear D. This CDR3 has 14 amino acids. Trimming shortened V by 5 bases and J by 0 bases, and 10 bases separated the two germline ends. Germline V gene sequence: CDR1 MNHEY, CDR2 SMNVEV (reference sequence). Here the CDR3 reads CASSVGILNTEAFF. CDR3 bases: TGTGCCAGCAGTGTAGGGATCTTGAACACTGAAGCTTTCTTT.

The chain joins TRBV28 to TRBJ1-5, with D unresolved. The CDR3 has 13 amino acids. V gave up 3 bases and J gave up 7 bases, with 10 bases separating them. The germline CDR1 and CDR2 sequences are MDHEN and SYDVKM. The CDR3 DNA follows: TGTGCCAGCAGTTTCCCACCGGAACAGCCCCAGCATTTT. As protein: CASSFPPEQPQHF.

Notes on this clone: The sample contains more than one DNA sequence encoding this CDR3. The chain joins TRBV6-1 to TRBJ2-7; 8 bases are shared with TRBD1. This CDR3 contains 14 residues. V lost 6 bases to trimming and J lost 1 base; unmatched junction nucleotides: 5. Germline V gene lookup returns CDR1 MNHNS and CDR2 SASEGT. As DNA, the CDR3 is TGTGCCAGCAGCCGGACAGGGCTATCCTACGAGCAGTACTTC. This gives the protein CASSRTGLSYEQYF.

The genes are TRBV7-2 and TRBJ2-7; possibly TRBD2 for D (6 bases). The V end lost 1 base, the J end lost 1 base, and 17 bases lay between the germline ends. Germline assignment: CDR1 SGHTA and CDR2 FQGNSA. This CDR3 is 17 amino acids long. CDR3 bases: TGTGCCAGCAGCTTAGGGTCGCGAGCGGGTCGATCCTACGAGCAGTACTTC. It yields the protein CASSLGSRAGRSYEQYF.

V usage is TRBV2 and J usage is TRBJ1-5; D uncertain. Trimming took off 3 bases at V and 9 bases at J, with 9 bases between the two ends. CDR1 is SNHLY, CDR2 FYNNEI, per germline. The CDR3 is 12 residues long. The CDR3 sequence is CASSEVLRPQHF. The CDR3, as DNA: TGTGCCAGCAGTGAGGTATTGCGGCCCCAGCATTTT. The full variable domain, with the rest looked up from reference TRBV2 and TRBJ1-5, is EPEVTQTPSHQVTQMGQEVILRCVPISNHLYFYWYRQILGQKVEFLVSFYNNEISEKSEIFDDQFSVERPDGSNFTLKIRSTKLEDSAMYFCASSEVLRPQHFGDGTRLSIL.

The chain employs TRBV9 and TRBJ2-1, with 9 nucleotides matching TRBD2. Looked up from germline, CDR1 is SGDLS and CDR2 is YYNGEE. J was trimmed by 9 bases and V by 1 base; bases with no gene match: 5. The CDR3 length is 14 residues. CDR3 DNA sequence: TGTGCCAGCAGCGTAATTAGCGGGAGTACTGAGCAGTTCTTC. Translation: CASSVISGSTEQFF.

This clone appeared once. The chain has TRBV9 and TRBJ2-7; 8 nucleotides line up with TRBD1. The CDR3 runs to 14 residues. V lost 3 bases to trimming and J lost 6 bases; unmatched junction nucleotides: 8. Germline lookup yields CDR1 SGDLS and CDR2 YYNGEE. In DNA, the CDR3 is TGTGCCAGCAGCGCCGAGACAGGGGCCCCCGAGCAGTACTTC. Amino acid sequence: CASSAETGAPEQYF.